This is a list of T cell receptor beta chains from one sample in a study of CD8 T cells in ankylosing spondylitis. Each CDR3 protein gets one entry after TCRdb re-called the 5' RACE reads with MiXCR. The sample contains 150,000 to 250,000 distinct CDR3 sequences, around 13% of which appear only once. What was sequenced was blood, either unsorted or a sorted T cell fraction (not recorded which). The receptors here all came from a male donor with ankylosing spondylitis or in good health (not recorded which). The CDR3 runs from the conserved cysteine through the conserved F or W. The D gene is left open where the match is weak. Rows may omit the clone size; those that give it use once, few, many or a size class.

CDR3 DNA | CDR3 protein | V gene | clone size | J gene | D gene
TGTGCCAGCAGCTTAGTACTAGCGGGCCAAGAGACCCAGTACTTC | CASSLVLAGQETQYF | TRBV7-9 | . | TRBJ2-5 | TRBD2
TGTGCCAGCAGTTTAACAGGGCTTCTAATCTATGGCTACACCTTC | CASSLTGLLIYGYTF | TRBV27 | . | TRBJ1-2 | .
TGTGCCAGCAGTCCCGTCCCGGACCTGGAGACCCAGTACTTC | CASSPVPDLETQYF | TRBV27 | . | TRBJ2-5 | .
TGTGCCAGCACCAACACCGGGGAGCTGTTTTTT | CASTNTGELFF | TRBV7-8 | many | TRBJ2-2 | .
TGTGCCAGCAGTTACCCCGGGACAGGGACTCCCCACGAGCAGTACTTC | CASSYPGTGTPHEQYF | TRBV6-2/TRBV6-3 | few | TRBJ2-7 | TRBD1
TGTGCCAGCAGCTTATATGGGGGGTACGAGCAGTACTTC | CASSLYGGYEQYF | TRBV5-4 | few | TRBJ2-7 | .
TGTGCCAGCAGCTTGGCCGGGACAGACTACGAGCAGTACTTC | CASSLAGTDYEQYF | TRBV5-6 | . | TRBJ2-7 | TRBD1
TGTGCCAGCAGCCGCCGGGGGGAGGGAGAAGGAGACGAGCAGTACTTC | CASSRRGEGEGDEQYF | TRBV4-2 | few | TRBJ2-7 | TRBD2
TGTGCCAGCAGCTTAGGGGACAGGGCCCAGGGCCGCCAAGAGACCCAGTACTTC | CASSLGDRAQGRQETQYF | TRBV11-2 | few | TRBJ2-5 | TRBD1
TGTGCCAGCAGCTTAGAGGTAGCGGCGAACACCGGGGAGCTGTTTTTT | CASSLEVAANTGELFF | TRBV7-9 | few | TRBJ2-2 | .
TGTGCCACCAGACTAGCGGTCACAGATACGCAGTATTTT | CATRLAVTDTQYF | TRBV10-3 | few | TRBJ2-3 | TRBD2
TGTGCCAGCAGCTTAGTATGGGGGGCCGAAGAGACCCAGTACTTC | CASSLVWGAEETQYF | TRBV7-9 | . | TRBJ2-5 | .
TGTGCCAGCAGCTCCGTCCTAGGGGCCAACACAGATACGCAGTATTTT | CASSSVLGANTDTQYF | TRBV7-9 | many | TRBJ2-3 | .
TGTGCCAGCAGTTACTCGATCCAGGGCGGGAGGGGATACAATGAGCAGTTCTTC | CASSYSIQGGRGYNEQFF | TRBV6-2/TRBV6-3 | few | TRBJ2-1 | TRBD2
TGTGCCAGCAGTTACACAGCCTTCGGCTCCTACAATGAGCAGTTCTTC | CASSYTAFGSYNEQFF | TRBV6-5 | . | TRBJ2-1 | .
TGCGCCAGCAGCTTGGTCCAGGGGGCGAACACTGAAGCTTTCTTT | CASSLVQGANTEAFF | TRBV5-1 | . | TRBJ1-1 | TRBD1
TGTGCCGGTCAGGGAACTTCAGACTACAATGAGCAGTTCTTC | CAGQGTSDYNEQFF | TRBV30 | few | TRBJ2-1 | .
TGTGCCAGTAGTATTTTCGGGGGCCATGAGCAGTTCTTC | CASSIFGGHEQFF | TRBV19 | . | TRBJ2-1 | .
TGTGCCAGCAGTGAAGAGGAGGGACAGGGGGGCTACGAGCAGTACTTC | CASSEEEGQGGYEQYF | TRBV6-1 | few | TRBJ2-7 | TRBD1
TGTGCCAGCAGTTACGATCGGGACAGGACTAACTCCTACGAGCAGTACTTC | CASSYDRDRTNSYEQYF | TRBV6-2/TRBV6-3 | . | TRBJ2-7 | TRBD1
TGTGCCATCAGTGAGACACCGGCGGCGAGTAATTCACCCCTCCACTTT | CAISETPAASNSPLHF | TRBV10-3 | many | TRBJ1-6 | .
TGTGCCAGCAGCTCAGGGGTCCTAGCGGGAGGAAGCTCCTACAATGAGCAGTTCTTC | CASSSGVLAGGSSYNEQFF | TRBV11-1 | few | TRBJ2-1 | TRBD2
TGTGCCAGCAGCTTCTCCCAGCAGCGGGGGGGGACAGATACGCAGTATTTT | CASSFSQQRGGTDTQYF | TRBV7-9 | . | TRBJ2-3 | TRBD2
TGTGCCAGCAGTGAATTTTCCCTCAATCAGCCCCAGCATTTT | CASSEFSLNQPQHF | TRBV25-1 | few | TRBJ1-5 | .
TGTGCCAGCAGTCCCTCCCCCGGGGACTACAATGAGCAGTTCTTC | CASSPSPGDYNEQFF | TRBV12-3/TRBV12-4 | few | TRBJ2-1 | .
TGTGCCAGCACCGGGACAGGGGTTAGCAATGAGCAGTTCTTC | CASTGTGVSNEQFF | TRBV6-1 | . | TRBJ2-1 | TRBD1
TGTGCCAGCAGCCTGACAGGGGGGAACACTGAAGCTTTCTTT | CASSLTGGNTEAFF | TRBV12-3/TRBV12-4 | many | TRBJ1-1 | TRBD1
TGTGCCATCAGTGAGTCTCCCGGAGGCCACTCCTACAATGAGCAGTTCTTC | CAISESPGGHSYNEQFF | TRBV10-3 | . | TRBJ2-1 | .
TGCGCCAGCAGCCCGTGGATTCAGGGGAGGGATACGCAGTATTTT | CASSPWIQGRDTQYF | TRBV23-1 | . | TRBJ2-3 | .
TGCAGTGCTAGACCGGGAAGGGGGGATGGCTACACCTTC | CSARPGRGDGYTF | TRBV20-1 | few | TRBJ1-2 | .
TGTGCCAGCAGTCCCGGGACCTTCTACAATGAGCAGTTCTTC | CASSPGTFYNEQFF | TRBV12-3/TRBV12-4 | many | TRBJ2-1 | .
TGCAGTGCTACCCCTTACAGCTCCTACAATGAGCAGTTCTTC | CSATPYSSYNEQFF | TRBV20-1 | . | TRBJ2-1 | .
TGCGCCAGCAGCTTGGGGCAGGGCCCCGCTGGCTACACCTTC | CASSLGQGPAGYTF | TRBV5-1 | few | TRBJ1-2 | .
TGCAGCGTTGACCTGGGCCCAACAGATACGCAGTATTTT | CSVDLGPTDTQYF | TRBV29-1 | . | TRBJ2-3 | .
TGTGCCAGCACCAAGGTCCTCGGGGAGCTGTTTTTT | CASTKVLGELFF | TRBV7-9 | few | TRBJ2-2 | .
TGTGCCAGCAGCCCCGGAAGGGGACTGGGCGCCTACGAGCAGTACTTC | CASSPGRGLGAYEQYF | TRBV11-2 | . | TRBJ2-7 | .
TGTGCCAGCAGCCCCCACCGCGCGACCACCGGGGAGCTGTTTTTT | CASSPHRATTGELFF | TRBV6-1 | many | TRBJ2-2 | .
TGTGCCAGAGAAGCAGGACAGGGATACTACGAGCAGTACTTC | CAREAGQGYYEQYF | TRBV2 | . | TRBJ2-7 | TRBD1
TGTGCCAGCAGCTTCCCCAGCGGGGGGGCTCAGGATGAGCAGTTCTTC | CASSFPSGGAQDEQFF | TRBV7-9 | few | TRBJ2-1 | TRBD2
TGTGCCAGCAGTACTAGCGGGATTACCGGGGAGCTGTTTTTT | CASSTSGITGELFF | TRBV2 | many | TRBJ2-2 | TRBD2
TGTGCCAGCAGCTTGGGTGAGCGCCTCTGGACCTACAATGAGCAGTTCTTC | CASSLGERLWTYNEQFF | TRBV5-5 | few | TRBJ2-1 | .
TGCGCCAGCACCCCGGGCCAAAGTGGGGAAAAACTGTTTTTT | CASTPGQSGEKLFF | TRBV5-1 | . | TRBJ1-4 | .
TGTGCCAGCAGTCCCCAGACAGGAGGAGTTATCGAGACCCAGTACTTC | CASSPQTGGVIETQYF | TRBV27 | . | TRBJ2-5 | .
TGCGCCAGCAGTATGACAGAAACTCTGAACACTGAAGCTTTCTTT | CASSMTETLNTEAFF | TRBV10-2 | few | TRBJ1-1 | .